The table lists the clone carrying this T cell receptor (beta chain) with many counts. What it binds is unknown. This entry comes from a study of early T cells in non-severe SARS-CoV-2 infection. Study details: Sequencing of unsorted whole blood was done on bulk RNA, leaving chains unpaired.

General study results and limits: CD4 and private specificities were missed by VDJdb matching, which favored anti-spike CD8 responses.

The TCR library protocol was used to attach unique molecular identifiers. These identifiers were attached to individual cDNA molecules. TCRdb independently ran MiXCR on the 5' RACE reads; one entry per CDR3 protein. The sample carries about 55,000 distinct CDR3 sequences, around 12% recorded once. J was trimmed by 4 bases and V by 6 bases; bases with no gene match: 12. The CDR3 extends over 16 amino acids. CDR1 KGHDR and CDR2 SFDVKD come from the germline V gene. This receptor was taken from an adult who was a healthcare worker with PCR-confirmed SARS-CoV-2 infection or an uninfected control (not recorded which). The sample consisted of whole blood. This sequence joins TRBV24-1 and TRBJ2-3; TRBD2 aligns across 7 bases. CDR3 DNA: TGTGCCACCAGTAAGAGCGGCCTAGCGGAACCAGATACGCAGTATTTT. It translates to CATSKSGLAEPDTQYF.